The sequence of this TCR beta chain was determined in a study of T cell responses to AZD1222 COVID-19 vaccine (dated by TCRdb to the early 2020s). Regarding the complete study: AZD1222 recipients whose second dose came at about 4 weeks and those whose second dose came at about 12 weeks were combined into one group, since spike-specific TCR depth and breadth did not differ between the two schedules. TCR sequencing was performed for roughly 250 trial participants, of whom 200 to 220 were given two doses of AZD1222 and about 25 were given two doses of MenACWY control vaccine. Trial participants were enrolled into age subgroups of 18-55, 56-69 and 70-plus years, which contained about 150, 27 and 61 TCR-sequenced participants, respectively. The investigation overall reported the following: Only six AZD1222 recipients were SARS-CoV-2 seropositive at baseline, limiting conclusions about previously exposed vaccinees. In the small 56-69-year group, the increase in depth fell short of significance, most likely because of low power. Epitopes outside the regions mutated in the B.1.351 and B.1.1.7 variants were reportedly recognized by nearly half of the unique spike-specific TCRs. Participants were mostly white British, with more females than males. The authors suggested clonal diversity may have been underestimated. Because no day 14 peak-response samples were available, repertoires were characterized only after the peak T cell response. A significant rise in spike-specific TCR breadth and depth was observed after two AZD1222 doses relative to day 0 and relative to MenACWY recipients. CD4 TCRs associated with the vaccine covered the entire spike protein, and the dominant responses were in regions 160-218 and 743-854.

The CDR3 starts with the cysteine, ends with the phenylalanine, and has 13 residues. Only the CDR3 part of the read is kept: 39 bases, read in frame from the first base. V is reduced by 5 bases and J by 4 bases, leaving a spacing of 9 bases between them. CDR1 and CDR2 are read off the germline V gene as SGHVS and FNYEAQ. A word on this clone: Its specific antigen is unknown. Base qualities are not recorded, but no much larger clone differs from it by a single base.

The CDR3 regions of human TCRbeta chains were analyzed by immunosequencing. Concerning the study's data processing: TCRs in the repertoires were compared against a reference library of SARS-CoV-2-specific TCRs that had been generated with the MIRA antigen-specificity platform. Breadth meant the fraction of unique TCRs that were SARS-CoV-2-associated, whereas depth meant the fraction of total T cells that were SARS-CoV-2-associated. Using the MIRA data, every spike-specific TCR was mapped to the spike region that the TCR reacted to and assigned to either a CD4 or a CD8 class. Log10-transformed breadth and depth values were compared by one-way ANOVA with Sidak's multiple comparisons tests. TCRdb mirrors the immuneACCESS table, restricted to in-frame sequences. Some clones are absent from its copies; in checked studies, under half trace to an unresolved V gene, and the reason for the others is unknown. Clone size and V and J calls were adopted from that table, with D and trimming inferred from the DNA. The sample table records around 160,000 clones; roughly 89% of these occur just once. Of the sample, less than 5.5% falls within the top ten clones.

The sample's time point label, decoded: baseline before first vaccination. Vaccinee samples were obtained from the UK trials COV001 and COV002, which included a single-blind randomized controlled phase 2/3 trial of AZD1222 (ChAdOx1 nCoV-19) in healthy adults. For TCRbeta chain sequencing, PBMC samples from trial participants were taken at day 0 and at day 28 after the second dose. This clonotype originated in an adult in good health. The chain is assembled from TRBV7-6 and TRBJ2-1, with no D gene named confidently. The specimen comprised peripheral blood, sampled on day 0 of AZD1222 vaccination. The encoded CDR3 is CASSLQEYNEQFF. The DNA reads TGTGCCAGCAGCCTCCAGGAATACAATGAGCAGTTCTTC.